This T cell receptor (beta chain) was retrieved from a study of post-analysis software for immune sequencing data (dated by TCRdb to the mid-2010s). A note on the overall study: Disease courses on record covered relapsing-remitting, secondary progressive and progressive-relapsing multiple sclerosis, though some patients had no subtype annotation. A subset of samples was prepared in parallel using single-end sample barcoding, then pooled and co-amplified after Illumina adapter ligation. Patient repertoires were compared against 11 previously published healthy control repertoires from donors aged roughly 6 to 26 years. Paper-wide results and their limitations: Normalized Chao1 diversity was significantly lower in multiple sclerosis patients than controls, suggesting substantial peripheral T-cell clonal expansion. When samples were clustered directly using the F measure, samples prepared in the same batch co-clustered strongly, which prompted a batch-effect correction. The control group was slightly older than the multiple sclerosis patient group. Patients showed significantly higher frequencies than controls for a handful of TRBV segments, among them TRBV5-6, TRBV5-1 and TRBV20-1.

The library came from PCR. The reads were generated on an Illumina HiSeq 2500. To reduce PCR and sequencing biases, unique molecular identifiers were built into the TCR beta cDNA libraries. Some 500,000 cDNA molecules were obtained for every 1 to 10 million input T cells, so each molecule roughly corresponded to one T cell. The same protocol used for the earlier healthy control dataset was applied to prepare and sequence the patient libraries. Within a given batch, samples were prepared together, multiplexed and sequenced on the same HiSeq lane. As for the authors' bioinformatics: MIGEC handled the raw barcoded reads, throwing out single-read molecular identifier groups before consensus assembly and CDR3 extraction. VDJtools was used for post-analysis of the clonotype tables, and diversity was normalized by down-sampling every dataset to the size of the smallest sample. In repertoire overlap clustering, CDR3 amino acid sequences, but not nucleotide sequences, were matched to correct batch-related cross-sample contamination. TCRdb's own reprocessing of the public reads used fastp at Q25 and MiXCR and kept productive beta chains. Each record represents a unique CDR3 protein, reported with the most common genes and DNA among its rows. V and J calls and clone size were set by TCRdb, not the authors. The sample profile shows roughly 620,000 distinct CDR3 sequences; about 40% of them were found once. Roughly 1.7% of the sample comes from the top ten.

To demonstrate the VDJtools post-analysis software, the study profiled TCR beta repertoires from the peripheral blood of about a dozen young patients with multiple sclerosis. The multiple sclerosis patients were children and adolescents ranging in age from about 6 to 17 years. The CDR3 holds 15 amino acids from the cysteine to the phenylalanine. The read is trimmed to its CDR3 DNA, 45 bases read in frame from base 1. The germline V gene sets CDR1 to MNHNS and CDR2 to SASEGT. V is cut by 5 bases and J by 2 bases, and the space between the germline ends is 15 bases. As for this clonotype: Its binding antigen is unknown. Qualities for individual bases were not recorded, and no much larger clone is one base off.

Sequencing was performed on blood. The chain was built from TRBV6-1 and TRBJ1-2, with no confidently assigned D gene. The receptor comes from a girl aged 10 to 17 with multiple sclerosis. The nucleotide sequence reads as follows: TGTGCCAGCAGTCTAATCGCTCCCACGAACTATGGCTACACCTTC. Its protein reads: CASSLIAPTNYGYTF.